This TCR beta chain was sequenced for a study of cytomegalovirus exposure and HLA in healthy donors. Study-wide results and caveats: A few chains linked to CMV were shown in vitro to be specific for CMV antigens. A subsequent analysis found that TCR clusters from the first cohort also tended to co-occur in the 120 or so validation repertoires, with under 95% of cluster scores above 0. Some public TCRs appeared in many individuals, while most sequences were rare. Reports indicated that the classifier achieved high specificity and sensitivity in diagnosing cytomegalovirus status.

With respect to this clone: The antigen is undetermined.

Clones were read by immunoSEQ multiplex PCR, and TCRdb kept only the in-frame ones, dropping some. The sample yields about 250,000 clones, about 90% seen once. Germline V lookup: CDR1 SGDLS, CDR2 YYNGEE. V dropped 3 bases and J dropped 6; count of bases not matched to a gene: 4. The CDR3 is made up of 14 amino acids. The sequence derives from a man aged 18 to 29 in good health and CMV-seropositive. The chain employs TRBV9 and TRBJ1-5; 9 bases map to TRBD1. The sample was PBMCs. The DNA for the CDR3 is TGTGCCAGCAGCGGGACAGGGGTCGGTCAGCCCCAGCATTTT. Amino acid sequence: CASSGTGVGQPQHF.